These 30 T cell receptor beta chains were sequenced from one sample in a study of vaccination and CD4 T cells after COVID-19. Researchers used the Oncomine TCR Beta short-read assay to sequence DNA from cultured CD4+ T cells. TCRdb passed the PCR reads through MiXCR, listing each CDR3 protein once. The sample holds approximately 16,000 distinct CDR3 sequences, 30% to 40% seen once. Antigen specificity for these receptors is unknown. Treatment here: roughly 11-day PBMC culture with coronavirus spike peptide pools or control peptides (ViraFEST assay). The sample consisted of CD4+ T cells from blood, cultured in vitro, taken before SARS-CoV-2 vaccination. These receptors all stem from a human donor who received a COVID-19 vaccine.

This chain uses TRBV20-1 with TRBJ2-4, with D perhaps given as TRBD1 or TRBD2 (5 bases each). Germline assignment: CDR1 DFQATT and CDR2 SNEGSKA (reference sequence). Trimming shortened V by 5 bases and J by 3 bases, and 8 bases separated the two germline ends. There are 12 residues in the CDR3. CDR3 sequence (DNA): TGCAGTGCTGAGAGGGGCAAAAACATTCAGTACTTC. Encoded protein: CSAERGKNIQYF.

The V gene is TRBV5-1, the J gene TRBJ2-2; 7 bases match TRBD1. V lost 3 bases to trimming and J lost 0 bases; unmatched junction nucleotides: 5. Germline V gene data show CDR1 as SGHRS and CDR2 as YFSETQ. The CDR3 runs 16 residues. CDR3 nucleotides: TGCGCCAGCAGCTCTCGGGACAGCTCGAACACCGGGGAGCTGTTTTTT. It specifies CASSSRDSSNTGELFF.

This clonotype was seen only a few times. CDR3 in amino acids: CASSTKNRGRNYGYTF. The CDR3 DNA is TGTGCCAGCAGCACAAAAAACAGGGGGCGGAACTATGGCTACACCTTC. The chain uses TRBV7-9 and TRBJ1-2, with 9 bases matching TRBD1. Trimming cost V 5 bases and J 2 bases; bases outside gene matches: 9. The CDR3 runs 16 residues. Germline assignment: CDR1 SEHNR and CDR2 FQNEAQ (reference sequence).

The chain recombines TRBV27 with TRBJ2-1, with 10 nucleotides matching TRBD1. Germline V CDR1 and CDR2: MNHEY, SMNVEV (reference sequence). This CDR3 contains 14 residues. V dropped 6 bases and J dropped 6; count of bases not matched to a gene: 5. The CDR3 DNA sequence: TGTGCCAGCAGCTTGGGACAGGGGTTCAATGAGCAGTTCTTC. Translation gives CASSLGQGFNEQFF.

This chain uses TRBV5-1 with TRBJ1-6, with 12 bases aligning to TRBD1. CDR1 is SGHRS, CDR2 YFSETQ, per germline. V was clipped by 4 bases and J by 10 bases; unmatched bases: 9. This CDR3 has 16 amino acids. CDR3 in DNA: TGCGCCAGCAGCCCGGGGACAGGGGGCGAGGGCTCACCCCTCCACTTT. Its translation is CASSPGTGGEGSPLHF.

This clonotype was detected a few times. The chain links TRBV6-5 to TRBJ1-5; D is uncertain. The V end was cut by 3 bases, the J end by 5 bases, with 8 bases between. The CDR3 contains 13 residues. Germline V CDR1 and CDR2: MNHEY, SVGAGI. The CDR3 DNA follows: TGTGCCAGCAGTTATATCCTTCATCAGCCCCAGCATTTT. Translation gives CASSYILHQPQHF.

This clonotype has just a few counts. The chain uses TRBV4-2 and TRBJ1-5; D gene unclear. The ends were cut back, 6 bases at V and 0 bases at J, with 9 bases in the middle. CDR1 and CDR2 from the germline V gene are LGHNA and YNFKEQ. The CDR3 runs to 14 residues. The CDR3 spells CASRLSDSNQPQHF. The CDR3 nucleotides are TGTGCCAGCAGACTGAGTGATAGCAATCAGCCCCAGCATTTT.

This clonotype was recorded a few times. The chain is built from TRBV27 and TRBJ2-5; TRBD2 is a possible D gene (5 bases). Per germline, CDR1 MNHEY and CDR2 SMNVEV (reference sequence). V dropped 6 bases and J dropped 9 bases, with 11 bases sitting between them. This CDR3 is built from 11 residues. CDR3 residues: CASRKEGSQYF. As DNA, the CDR3 is TGTGCCAGCAGGAAAGAGGGCTCCCAGTACTTC.

This clonotype was observed a handful of times. This chain joins TRBV12-5 and TRBJ2-5; weak D call: TRBD2 (5 bases). The CDR3 runs to 15 residues. Germline CDR1 LGHNT, CDR2 FRNRAP. V shed 0 bases and J shed 3 bases, with 11 bases lying between them. The CDR3, as DNA: TGTGCTAGTGGTTTGGTCCCGGGGTGGGAAGAGACCCAGTACTTC. Amino acids: CASGLVPGWEETQYF.

The rearrangement links TRBV20-1 to TRBJ1-6; weak D call: TRBD1 (6 bases). The CDR3 is made up of 15 amino acids. Germline V lookup: CDR1 DFQATT, CDR2 SNEGSKA (reference sequence). Trimming shortened V by 0 bases and J by 6 bases, and 12 bases separated the two germline ends. The CDR3 DNA follows: TGCAGTGCTAGAGAGTCAGGGGCGAGTAATTCACCCCTCCACTTT. Translated: CSARESGASNSPLHF.

The V gene is TRBV7-2, the J gene TRBJ2-1; D perhaps matches TRBD2 (5 bases). With 3 bases removed from V and 1 base from J, the gap between germline ends came to 10 bases. Germline V lookup: CDR1 SGHTA, CDR2 FQGNSA. The CDR3 has 15 residues. The DNA for the CDR3 is TGTGCCAGCAGCTTTGAGGGCGCATCCTACAATGAGCAGTTCTTC. It encodes CASSFEGASYNEQFF. Full variable domain (outside the CDR3, taken from reference TRBV7-2 and TRBJ2-1): GAGVSQSPSNKVTEKGKDVELRCDPISGHTALYWYRQSLGQGLEFLIYFQGNSAPDKSGLPSDRFSAERTGGSVSTLTIQRTQQEDSAVYLCASSFEGASYNEQFFGPGTRLTVL.

This clonotype turned up a few times. The CDR3 loop is CARRACPASYEQYF. In nucleotides, the CDR3 is TGCGCCAGGCGAGCATGTCCGGCCTCCTACGAGCAGTACTTC. The chain uses TRBV10-1 and TRBJ2-7; D gene unclear. From germline, CDR1 is WNHNN and CDR2 SYGVQD (reference sequence). This CDR3 contains 14 residues. V was clipped by 9 bases and J by 0 bases, with 15 bases between them.

This clonotype was counted a few times. The gene calls are TRBV6-1 and TRBJ2-7, with D perhaps matching TRBD1 (6 bases). The germline gives CDR1 MNHNS, CDR2 SASEGT. The CDR3 length is 15 residues. Trimming took 2 bases from V and 3 from J, leaving 14 bases between them. CDR3 in amino acids: CASSEPPRGIYEQYF. As DNA, the CDR3 is TGTGCCAGCAGTGAACCCCCCAGGGGTATCTACGAGCAGTACTTC.

There are a few counts of this clonotype. The chain is built from TRBV27 and TRBJ1-6; 8 bases fit TRBD1. The ends lost 5 bases at V and 7 bases at J; junction bases unmatched: 10. CDR3 size: 16 residues. CDR1 is MNHEY, CDR2 SMNVEV, per germline (reference sequence). CDR3: CASSGTGSRRNSPLHF. In nucleotides, the CDR3 is TGTGCCAGCAGTGGGACAGGATCAAGGAGGAATTCACCCCTCCACTTT.

The V gene is TRBV20-1, the J gene TRBJ2-5, with D possibly being TRBD1 or TRBD2 (6 bases each). The CDR3 length is 15 residues. Germline values: CDR1 DFQATT, CDR2 SNEGSKA (reference sequence). V was shortened by 0 bases and J by 5 bases, with 16 bases between the two germline ends. CDR3 nucleotides: TGCAGTGCTAGAGATGGGGGGCTAGCGCTGGAGACCCAGTACTTC. This sequence encodes CSARDGGLALETQYF.

This clonotype was observed a few times. The CDR3 spells CASSLTGTDNEQYF. The DNA of the CDR3 is TGTGCCAGCAGCTTGACAGGGACGGACAACGAGCAGTACTTC. This chain joins TRBV6-2 or TRBV6-3 and TRBJ2-7; 7 nucleotides align to TRBD1. After removal of 6 bases from V and 5 bases from J, the junction contained 10 bases not matched to a gene. Germline V CDR1 and CDR2: MNHEY, SVGEGT. The CDR3 totals 14 residues.

The genes are TRBV15 and TRBJ1-1; D gene ambiguous. The CDR3 is 13 amino acids. Trimming pared 6 bases from V and 1 base from J, leaving 9 bases between. Germline V gene sequence: CDR1 LNHNV, CDR2 YYDKDF (reference sequence). The CDR3 loop reads CATSSSKNTEAFF. In DNA form, the CDR3 reads TGTGCCACCAGTAGCAGCAAGAACACTGAAGCTTTCTTT.

The chain couples TRBV24-1 to TRBJ1-5; the match to TRBD1 covers 9 bases. The germline gives CDR1 KGHDR, CDR2 SFDVKD. Germline trimming cut 4 bases from V and 2 bases from J; bases unmatched to any gene: 5. This CDR3 has 16 amino acids. CDR3 sequence: CATSERTGVGNQPQHF. In nucleotides, the CDR3 is TGTGCCACCAGTGAGCGGACAGGGGTCGGCAATCAGCCCCAGCATTTT.

The rearrangement uses TRBV23-1 and TRBJ1-2, with TRBD1 identical over 8 bases. TRBV23-1 is an open reading frame, and its role is uncertain. The CDR3 length is 14 residues. Germline trimming cut 11 bases from V and 3 bases from J; bases unmatched to any gene: 11. In nucleotides, the CDR3 is TGCGCCCCACAAAGCAGGGGGCAGGACTATGGCTACACCTTC. Residues: CAPQSRGQDYGYTF.

The chain uses TRBV2 and TRBJ2-7, with D possibly matching TRBD2 (6 bases). Trimming removed 6 bases from V and 2 bases from J, with 14 bases in between. The germline V gene encodes CDR1 SNHLY and CDR2 FYNNEI. This CDR3 is built from 14 residues. CDR3 coding DNA: TGTGCCAGCAGCCCCTCGCGGGGTACCTACGAGCAGTACTTC. It translates to CASSPSRGTYEQYF.

The chain links TRBV6-1 to TRBJ1-2, with 12 bases matching TRBD1. The CDR3 runs 17 residues. J lost 7 bases, V lost 6 bases, and 15 bases had no gene match. The V gene's germline CDR1 is MNHNS and CDR2 SASEGT. DNA for the CDR3: TGTGCCAGCAGCCGTCCCGGGACAGGGGGCGCATCGTTTGGCTACACCTTC. Protein: CASSRPGTGGASFGYTF.

This clonotype was counted only a few times. The rearrangement uses TRBV20-1 and TRBJ1-2, with 9 bases lining up with TRBD1. Germline CDR1 reads DFQATT; CDR2 reads SNEGSKA (reference sequence). The CDR3 is made up of 11 amino acids. Germline trimming cut 5 bases from V and 8 bases from J; bases unmatched to any gene: 3. The CDR3 loop reads CSAGDREGYTF. Here the CDR3 DNA reads TGCAGTGCTGGGGACAGGGAAGGCTACACCTTC.

The V gene is TRBV12-3 or TRBV12-4, the J gene TRBJ2-2; TRBD1 matches at 11 bases. V lost 8 bases, J lost 7 bases, and 6 bases stayed unmatched. The CDR3 has 14 residues. The CDR3 DNA reads as TGTGCCAGCGAGAGGACAGGGGGCGGCGGGGAGCTGTTTTTT. Translating it yields CASERTGGGGELFF.

This clonotype was seen only a few times. This chain uses TRBV27 with TRBJ1-5, with 9 bases fitting TRBD1. The trim removed 6 bases at V and 5 bases at J, leaving 8 bases unmatched. CDR1 MNHEY and CDR2 SMNVEV come from the germline V gene (reference sequence). The CDR3 runs to 15 residues. DNA for the CDR3: TGTGCCAGCAGACCCAGACAGGGGGATTATCAGCCCCAGCATTTT. It is translated as CASRPRQGDYQPQHF.

This rearrangement joins TRBV7-2 to TRBJ1-1; D uncertain. Trimming took 6 bases from V and 0 from J, leaving 17 bases between them. This CDR3 spans 16 amino acids. Germline V gene lookup returns CDR1 SGHTA and CDR2 FQGNSA. The chain's CDR3 is CASRSRGGAMNTEAFF. In nucleotides, the CDR3 is TGTGCCAGCAGATCTCGGGGAGGAGCCATGAACACTGAAGCTTTCTTT.

This clonotype was counted a few times. The V and J genes are TRBV19 and TRBJ1-5; a possible D gene is TRBD1 (5 bases). The V gene lost 3 bases and the J gene lost 7 bases, with 16 bases spanning the gap. In germline, CDR1 is LNHDA, CDR2 SQIVND (reference sequence). This CDR3 spans 15 amino acids. The CDR3 region is CASSISGPSSQPQHF. The DNA for the CDR3 is TGTGCCAGTAGTATTTCGGGACCCTCCAGCCAGCCCCAGCATTTT.

J is TRBJ1-5 and V is TRBV19; 7 nucleotides line up with TRBD1. Per germline, CDR1 LNHDA and CDR2 SQIVND (reference sequence). The CDR3 contains 16 residues. Germline trimming cut 2 bases from V and 5 bases from J; bases unmatched to any gene: 9. CDR3 sequence reads: CASSINRRTGYQPQHF. The CDR3 bases are TGTGCCAGTAGTATAAATCGCCGGACAGGTTATCAGCCCCAGCATTTT.

This clonotype was seen once. The chain uses TRBV6-4 and TRBJ1-1, with unresolved D. CDR3 size: 15 residues. The V gene lost 5 bases and the J gene lost 1 base, with 14 bases spanning the gap. The V gene's germline CDR1 is MRHNA and CDR2 SNTAGT. The CDR3 reads CASSWPSAQNTEAFF. CDR3 nucleotides: TGTGCCAGCAGTTGGCCAAGTGCTCAGAACACTGAAGCTTTCTTT.

The chain combines TRBV5-1 with TRBJ2-3; D ambiguous. The V gene lost 4 bases and the J gene lost 2 bases, with 5 bases spanning the gap. The germline gives CDR1 SGHRS, CDR2 YFSETQ. The CDR3 length is 12 residues. The CDR3 is CASSGLTDTQYF. As DNA, the CDR3 is TGCGCCAGCAGCGGCCTCACAGATACGCAGTATTTT.

The chain recombines TRBV7-9 with TRBJ2-1; a possible D gene is TRBD2 (5 bases). V was cut by 0 bases and J by 10 bases, with 7 bases left in between. The CDR3 spans 12 residues. CDR1 and CDR2 (germline): SEHNR, FQNEAQ (reference sequence). CDR3 protein: CASSLATREQFF. As DNA, the CDR3 is TGTGCCAGCAGCTTAGCAACTAGAGAGCAGTTCTTC. The complete variable domain, with remaining parts taken from reference TRBV7-9 and TRBJ2-1, reads DTGVSQNPRHKITKRGQNVTFRCDPISEHNRLYWYRQTLGQGPEFLTYFQNEAQLEKSRLLSDRFSAERPKGSFSTLEIQRTEQGDSAMYLCASSLATREQFFGPGTRLTVL.